One T cell receptor beta chain is described in this entry. Its antigen is unknown. This sample is part of a study of beta chain features in type 1 diabetes. The study, taken as a whole, reports: For Type 1 diabetes patients, all four CD4+ subsets carried TCRB CDR3s that were moderately but significantly shorter.

Every isolated RNA sample was fully reverse transcribed, so sequencing captured expressed TCRB transcripts. The data were produced by immunoSEQ multiplex PCR, yet TCRdb's version contains in-frame clones alone and is incomplete. This sample has some 640,000 clones; around an eighth occur once, and the top ten carry around 0.04%. The CDR3 has 10 amino acids. V was clipped by 7 bases and J by 5 bases, with 8 bases between them. Looked up from germline, CDR1 is GTSNPN and CDR2 is SVGIG (reference sequence). Sequences were obtained from naive CD4+ T cells from blood. This receptor was identified in a man between 18 and 29 years old with type 1 diabetes. This chain uses TRBV30 with TRBJ2-5; D uncertain. Here the CDR3 DNA reads TGTGCCTCGGTCTGGGAGACCCAGTACTTC. Protein sequence: CASVWETQYF.